The clone carrying this T cell receptor (beta chain) showed up just a few times. The target antigen is unknown. V lost 1 base to trimming and J lost 6 bases, with 11 bases between them. The length of the CDR3 is 14 residues. CDR1 and CDR2 from the germline V gene are SGHDT and YYEEEE. The data derive from a study of cytomegalovirus exposure and HLA in healthy donors. Study findings and constraints: An analysis done earlier found most TCR beta V segments productive about 87% or about 30% of the time. Reports showed the classifier diagnosing cytomegalovirus status with high specificity and sensitivity.

PCR used 60 Vbeta primers and 13 Jbeta primers. Libraries were prepared by immunoSEQ multiplex PCR; TCRdb keeps only in-frame clonotypes and omits some of them. The repertoire consists of about 100,000 clones, with 75% occurring once and the leading ten covering 8.5% to 12%. This clonotype was sampled from a man in his forties or fifties in good health and CMV-seronegative. The J gene is TRBJ1-5, the V gene TRBV5-6; no clear D. The sample consisted of PBMCs. The CDR3 DNA is TGTGCCAGCAGCTTGTCCGGGTTTGGTCAGCCCCAGCATTTT. This encodes CASSLSGFGQPQHF.